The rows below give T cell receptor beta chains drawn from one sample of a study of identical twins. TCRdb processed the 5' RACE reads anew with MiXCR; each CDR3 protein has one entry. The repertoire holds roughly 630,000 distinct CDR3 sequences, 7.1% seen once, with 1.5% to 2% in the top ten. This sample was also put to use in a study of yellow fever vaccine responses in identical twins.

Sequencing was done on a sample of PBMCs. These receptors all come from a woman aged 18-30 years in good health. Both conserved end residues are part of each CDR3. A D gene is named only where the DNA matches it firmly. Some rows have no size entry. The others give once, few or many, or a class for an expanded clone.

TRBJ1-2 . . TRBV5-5 TGTGCCAGCACCCGATTTGTATGGGGAGGATATGGCTACACCTTC CASTRFVWGGYGYTF
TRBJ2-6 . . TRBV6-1 TGTGCCAGCAGTCGGGACCCGGGCTCGGGGGCCAACGTCCTGACCTTC CASSRDPGSGANVLTF
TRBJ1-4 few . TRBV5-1 TGCGCCAGCAGCTCCCTAAGTACAACTAATGAAAAACTGTTTTTT CASSSLSTTNEKLFF
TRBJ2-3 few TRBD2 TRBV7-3 TGTGCCAGCAGCGTTAAACCGATGGGACTAGCGGGAGTAGATACGCAGTATTTT CASSVKPMGLAGVDTQYF
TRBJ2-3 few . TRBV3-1 TGTGCCAGCAGCCATGAGGGGACTGTAGGTACAGATACGCAGTATTTT CASSHEGTVGTDTQYF
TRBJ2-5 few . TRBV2 TGTGCCAGCAGTGTTGAGGGGAAGCAAGAGACCCAGTACTTC CASSVEGKQETQYF
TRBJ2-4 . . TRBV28 TGTGCCAGCAGATCACAGGAGCCAAAAAACATTCAGTACTTC CASRSQEPKNIQYF
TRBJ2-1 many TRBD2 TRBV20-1 TGCAGTGCGCTAGCGGGAGACCGAAAGGCTACAAATGAGCAGTTCTTC CSALAGDRKATNEQFF
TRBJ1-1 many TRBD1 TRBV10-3 TGTGCCATCAGTGAGTCGACAGGGAGGGTGAACACTGAAGCTTTCTTT CAISESTGRVNTEAFF
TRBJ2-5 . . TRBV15 TGTGCCACCAGCCCCATCCCGGACGGACAAGAGACCCAGTACTTC CATSPIPDGQETQYF
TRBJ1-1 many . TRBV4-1 TGCGCCAGCAGCCCGGGGCCAGGGTACACTGAAGCTTTCTTT CASSPGPGYTEAFF
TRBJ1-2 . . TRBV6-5 TGTGCCAGCAGTTACTTCCCCTACCGGGGGAGGGTCTATGGCTACACCTTC CASSYFPYRGRVYGYTF
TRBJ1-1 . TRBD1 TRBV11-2 TGTGCCAGCGACCTAAGGACAGGAGCCACTGAAGCTTTCTTT CASDLRTGATEAFF
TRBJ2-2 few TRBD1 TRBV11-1 TGTGCCAGCAGCCCTGACAGGGGACGACCGAACACCGGGGAGCTGTTTTTT CASSPDRGRPNTGELFF
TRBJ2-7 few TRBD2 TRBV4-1 TGCGCCAGCAGCCAAGAGGCTAGCGGCCCTTTCGGGGAGCAGTACTTC CASSQEASGPFGEQYF
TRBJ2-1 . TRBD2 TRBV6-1 TGTGCCTACGAATTGGGGTTGGGGGGGGGAGGTGAGCAGTTCTTC CAYELGLGGGGEQFF
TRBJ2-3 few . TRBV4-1 TGCGCCAGCAGGTCCGGGATCGGACTGATCACAGATACGCAGTATTTT CASRSGIGLITDTQYF
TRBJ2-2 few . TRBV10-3 TGTGCCATCAGTGAGTCGCTTTTGAGCTTTTCGAACACCGGGGAGCTGTTTTTT CAISESLLSFSNTGELFF
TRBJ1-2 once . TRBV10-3 TGTGCCATCAGCGGGAGGGGAAATGGCTACACCTTC CAISGRGNGYTF
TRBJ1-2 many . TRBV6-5 TGTGCCAGCAGCCCGTCTAACTATGGCTACACCTTC CASSPSNYGYTF
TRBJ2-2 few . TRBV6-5 TGTGCCAGCAGTTACGAGGGCAGGGGGGTGCTGGGCACCGGGGAGCTGTTTTTT CASSYEGRGVLGTGELFF
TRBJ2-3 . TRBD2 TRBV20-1 TGCAGTGCTAGAGAATTACTTAGCGGGGGGGCAGATACGCAGTATTTT CSARELLSGGADTQYF
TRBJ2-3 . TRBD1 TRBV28 TGTGCCAGCAACCTGGGACAGGGGGTTACAGATACGCAGTATTTT CASNLGQGVTDTQYF
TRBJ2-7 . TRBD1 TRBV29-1 TGTAGCGACATAAGACAGGGGTACGAGCAGTACTTC CSDIRQGYEQYF
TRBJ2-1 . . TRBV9 TGTGCCAGCAGCGTAGACGACGACAATGAGCAGTTCTTC CASSVDDDNEQFF
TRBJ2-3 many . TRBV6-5 TGTGCCAGCACCGGAGATACGCAGTATTTT CASTGDTQYF
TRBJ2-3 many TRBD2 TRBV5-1 TGCGCCAGCAGCTTGGTAGCGGGGACAGATACGCAGTATTTT CASSLVAGTDTQYF
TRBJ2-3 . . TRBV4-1 TGCGCCAGCAGCCAAGATCTGGGGATAGATACGCAGTATTTT CASSQDLGIDTQYF
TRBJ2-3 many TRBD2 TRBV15 TGTGCCACCAGGACTAGCGACACAGATACGCAGTATTTT CATRTSDTDTQYF